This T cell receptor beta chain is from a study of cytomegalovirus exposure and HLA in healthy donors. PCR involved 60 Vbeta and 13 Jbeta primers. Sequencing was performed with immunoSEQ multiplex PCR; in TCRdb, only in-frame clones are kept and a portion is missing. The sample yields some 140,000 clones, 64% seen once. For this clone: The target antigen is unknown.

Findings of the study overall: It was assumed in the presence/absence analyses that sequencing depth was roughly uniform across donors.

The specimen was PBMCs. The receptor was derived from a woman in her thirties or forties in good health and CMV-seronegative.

As DNA, the CDR3 is TGCAGCGTAGAGAGCGGGGGGCTAACTGAAGCTTTCTTT. Amino acids: CSVESGGLTEAFF. The J gene is TRBJ1-1, the V gene TRBV29-1; possibly TRBD1 for D (6 bases). The V and J ends lost 6 bases and 5 bases respectively, with 16 bases between them. CDR1 and CDR2 from the germline V gene are SQVTM and ANQGSEA. The CDR3 extends over 13 amino acids.